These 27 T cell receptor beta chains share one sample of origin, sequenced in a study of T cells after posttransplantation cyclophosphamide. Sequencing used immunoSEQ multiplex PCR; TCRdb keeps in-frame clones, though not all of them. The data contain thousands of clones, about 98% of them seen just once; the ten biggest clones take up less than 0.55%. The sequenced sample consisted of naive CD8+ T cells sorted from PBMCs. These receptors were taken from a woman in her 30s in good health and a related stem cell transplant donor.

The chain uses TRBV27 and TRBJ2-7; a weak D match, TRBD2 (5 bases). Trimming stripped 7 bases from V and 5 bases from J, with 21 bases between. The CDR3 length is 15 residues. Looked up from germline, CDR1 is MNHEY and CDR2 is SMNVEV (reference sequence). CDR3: CASKGILGVAHEQYF. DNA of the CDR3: TGTGCCAGCAAGGGAATACTCGGGGTTGCTCACGAGCAGTACTTC.

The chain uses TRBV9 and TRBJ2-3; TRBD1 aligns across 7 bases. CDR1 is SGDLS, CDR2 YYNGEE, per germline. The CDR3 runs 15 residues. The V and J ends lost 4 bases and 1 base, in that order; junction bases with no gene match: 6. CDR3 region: CASSTPQGRTDTQYF. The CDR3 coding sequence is TGTGCCAGCAGCACGCCACAGGGGCGCACAGATACGCAGTATTTT. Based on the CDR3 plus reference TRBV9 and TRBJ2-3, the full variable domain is DSGVTQTPKHLITATGQRVTLRCSPRSGDLSVYWYQQSLDQGLQFLIQYYNGEERAKGNILERFSAQQFPDLHSELNLSSLELGDSALYFCASSTPQGRTDTQYFGPGTRLTVL.

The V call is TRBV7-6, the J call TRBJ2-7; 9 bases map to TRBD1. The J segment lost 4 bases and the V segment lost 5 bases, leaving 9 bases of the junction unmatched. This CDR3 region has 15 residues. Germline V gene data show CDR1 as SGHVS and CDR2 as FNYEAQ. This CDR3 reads CASSDKGQGNYEQYF. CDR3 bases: TGTGCCAGCAGCGATAAAGGACAGGGGAATTACGAGCAGTACTTC. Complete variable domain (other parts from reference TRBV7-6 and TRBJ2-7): GAGVSQSPRYKVTKRGQDVALRCDPISGHVSLYWYRQALGQGPEFLTYFNYEAQQDKSGLPNDRFSAERPEGSISTLTIQRTEQRDSAMYRCASSDKGQGNYEQYFGPGTRLTVT.

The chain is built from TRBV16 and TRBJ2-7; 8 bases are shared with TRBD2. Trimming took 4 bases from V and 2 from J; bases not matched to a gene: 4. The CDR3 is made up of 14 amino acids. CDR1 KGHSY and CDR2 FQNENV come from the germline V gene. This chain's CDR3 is CASSLAGRAYEQYF. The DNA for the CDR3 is TGTGCCAGCAGCCTAGCGGGGAGAGCCTACGAGCAGTACTTC.

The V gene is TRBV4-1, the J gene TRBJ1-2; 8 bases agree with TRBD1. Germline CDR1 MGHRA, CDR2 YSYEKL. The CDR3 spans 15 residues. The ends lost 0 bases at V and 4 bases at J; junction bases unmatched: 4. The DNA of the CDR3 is TGCGCCAGCAGCCAAGACAGGGGGCTGGGCTATGGCTACACCTTC. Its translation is CASSQDRGLGYGYTF.

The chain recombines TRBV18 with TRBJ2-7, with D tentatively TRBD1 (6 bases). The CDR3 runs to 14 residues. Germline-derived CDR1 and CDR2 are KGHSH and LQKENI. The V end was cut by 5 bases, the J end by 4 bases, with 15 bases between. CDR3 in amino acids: CASSTGLSGYEQYF. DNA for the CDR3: TGTGCCAGCTCAACAGGGCTCTCGGGGTACGAGCAGTACTTC.

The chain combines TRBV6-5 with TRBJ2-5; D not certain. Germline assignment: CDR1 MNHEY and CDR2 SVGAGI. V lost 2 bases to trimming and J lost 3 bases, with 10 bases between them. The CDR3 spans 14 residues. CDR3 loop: CASSYLTEKETQYF. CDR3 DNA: TGTGCCAGCAGTTACCTAACAGAGAAAGAGACCCAGTACTTC.

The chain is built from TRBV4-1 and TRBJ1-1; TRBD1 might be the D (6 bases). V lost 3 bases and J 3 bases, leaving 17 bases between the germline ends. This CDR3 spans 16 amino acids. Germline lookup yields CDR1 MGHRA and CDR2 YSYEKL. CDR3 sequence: CASSHGDRTVDTEAFF. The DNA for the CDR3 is TGCGCCAGCAGCCACGGTGACAGGACGGTCGACACTGAAGCTTTCTTT.

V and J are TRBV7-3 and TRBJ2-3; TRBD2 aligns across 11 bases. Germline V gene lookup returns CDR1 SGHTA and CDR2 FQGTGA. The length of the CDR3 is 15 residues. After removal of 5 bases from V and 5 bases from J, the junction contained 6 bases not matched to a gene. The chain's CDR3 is CASSGSGGDGDTQYF. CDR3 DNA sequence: TGTGCCAGCAGCGGTAGCGGGGGGGATGGAGATACGCAGTATTTT.

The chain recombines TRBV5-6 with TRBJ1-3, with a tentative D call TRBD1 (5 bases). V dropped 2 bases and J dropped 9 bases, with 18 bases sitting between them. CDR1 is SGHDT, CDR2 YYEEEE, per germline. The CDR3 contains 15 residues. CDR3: CASSLELRAEVTIYF. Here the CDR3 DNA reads TGTGCCAGCAGCTTAGAGCTCAGGGCCGAGGTCACCATATATTTT.

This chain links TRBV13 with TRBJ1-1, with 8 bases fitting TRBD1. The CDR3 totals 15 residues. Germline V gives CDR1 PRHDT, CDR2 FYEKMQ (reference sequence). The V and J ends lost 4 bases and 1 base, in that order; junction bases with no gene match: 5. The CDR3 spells CASSSGQGRNTEAFF. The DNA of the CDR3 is TGTGCCAGCAGCTCAGGACAGGGACGGAACACTGAAGCTTTCTTT.

In DNA, the CDR3 is TGTGCCAGCAGTCGGCTGCTTAGGACGGGGGGTCTCTACGAGCAGTACTTC. Protein product: CASSRLLRTGGLYEQYF. The rearrangement links TRBV27 to TRBJ2-7, with TRBD2 matching over 7 bases. Germline-derived CDR1 and CDR2 are MNHEY and SMNVEV (reference sequence). The CDR3 consists of 17 residues. Trimming cost V 5 bases and J 3 bases; bases outside gene matches: 16.

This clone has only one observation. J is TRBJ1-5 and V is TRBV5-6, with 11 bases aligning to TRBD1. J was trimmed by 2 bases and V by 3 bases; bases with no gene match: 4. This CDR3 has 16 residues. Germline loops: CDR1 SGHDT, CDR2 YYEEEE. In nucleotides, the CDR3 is TGTGCCAGCAGCTGGGGGACAGGGGGGGGCAATCAGCCCCAGCATTTT. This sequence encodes CASSWGTGGGNQPQHF. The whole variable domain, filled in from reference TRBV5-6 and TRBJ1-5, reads DAGVTQSPTHLIKTRGQQVTLRCSPKSGHDTVSWYQQALGQGPQFIFQYYEEEERQRGNFPDRFSGHQFPNYSSELNVNALLLGDSALYLCASSWGTGGGNQPQHFGDGTRLSIL.

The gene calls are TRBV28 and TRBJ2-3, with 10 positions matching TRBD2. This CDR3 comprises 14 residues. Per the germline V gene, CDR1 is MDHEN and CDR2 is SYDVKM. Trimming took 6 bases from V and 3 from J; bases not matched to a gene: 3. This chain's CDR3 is CASSLAGATDTQYF. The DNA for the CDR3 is TGTGCCAGCAGCCTAGCGGGGGCGACAGATACGCAGTATTTT. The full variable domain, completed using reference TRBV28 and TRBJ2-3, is DVKVTQSSRYLVKRTGEKVFLECVQDMDHENMFWYRQDPGLGLRLIYFSYDVKMKEKGDIPEGYSVSREKKERFSLILESASTNQTSMYLCASSLAGATDTQYFGPGTRLTVL.

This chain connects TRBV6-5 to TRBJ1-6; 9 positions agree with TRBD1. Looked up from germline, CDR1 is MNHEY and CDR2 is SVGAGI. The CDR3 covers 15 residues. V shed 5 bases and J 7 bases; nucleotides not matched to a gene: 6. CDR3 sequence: CASSPGQGINSPLHF. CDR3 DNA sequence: TGTGCCAGCAGTCCGGGACAGGGTATCAATTCACCCCTCCACTTT.

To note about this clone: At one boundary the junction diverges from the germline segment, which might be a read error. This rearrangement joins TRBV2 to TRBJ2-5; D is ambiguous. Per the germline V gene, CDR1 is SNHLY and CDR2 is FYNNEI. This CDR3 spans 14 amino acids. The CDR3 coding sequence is TGTGCCAGCAGAGAAGCGACCCCCGGGGAGACCCAGTACTTC. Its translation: CASREATPGETQYF.

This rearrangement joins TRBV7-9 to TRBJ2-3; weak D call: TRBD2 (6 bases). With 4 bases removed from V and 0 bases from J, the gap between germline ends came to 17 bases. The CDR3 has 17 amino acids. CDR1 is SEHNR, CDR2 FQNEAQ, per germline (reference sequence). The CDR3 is CASSSSPGRRSTDTQYF. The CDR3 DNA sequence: TGTGCCAGCAGCTCTAGCCCGGGGAGGCGGAGCACAGATACGCAGTATTTT.

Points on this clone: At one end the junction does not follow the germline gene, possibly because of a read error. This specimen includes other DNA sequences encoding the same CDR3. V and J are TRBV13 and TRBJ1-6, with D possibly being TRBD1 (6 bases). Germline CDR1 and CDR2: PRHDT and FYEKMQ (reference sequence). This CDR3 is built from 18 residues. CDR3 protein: CASSFFRRGADYNSPLHF. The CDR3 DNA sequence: TGTGCCAGCAGCTTCTTTAGGCGGGGGGCGGACTATAATTCCCCCCTCCACTTT.

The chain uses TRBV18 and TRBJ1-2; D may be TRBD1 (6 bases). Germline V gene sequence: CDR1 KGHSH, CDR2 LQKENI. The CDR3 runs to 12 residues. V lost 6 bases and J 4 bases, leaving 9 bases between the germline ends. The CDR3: CASSETGYGYTF. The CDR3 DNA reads TGTGCCAGCTCCGAGACAGGCTATGGCTACACCTTC. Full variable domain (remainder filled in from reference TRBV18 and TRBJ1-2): NAGVMQNPRHLVRRRGQEARLRCSPMKGHSHVYWYRQLPEEGLKFMVYLQKENIIDESGMPKERFSAEFPKEGPSILRIQQVVRGDSAAYFCASSETGYGYTFGSGTRLTVV.

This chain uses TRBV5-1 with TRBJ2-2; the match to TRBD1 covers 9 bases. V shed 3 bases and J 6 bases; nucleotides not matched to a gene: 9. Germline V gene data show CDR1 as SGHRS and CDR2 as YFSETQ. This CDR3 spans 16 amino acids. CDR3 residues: CASSSPGTGQAGELFF. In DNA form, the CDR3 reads TGCGCCAGCAGCTCCCCCGGGACAGGGCAGGCCGGGGAGCTGTTTTTT.

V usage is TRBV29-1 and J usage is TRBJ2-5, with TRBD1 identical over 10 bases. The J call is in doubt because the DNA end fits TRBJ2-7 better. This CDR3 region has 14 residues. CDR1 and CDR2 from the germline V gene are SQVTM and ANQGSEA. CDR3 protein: CSVVFRDRGHEQYF. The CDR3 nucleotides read TGCAGCGTTGTGTTCCGGGACAGGGGTCACGAGCAGTACTTC.

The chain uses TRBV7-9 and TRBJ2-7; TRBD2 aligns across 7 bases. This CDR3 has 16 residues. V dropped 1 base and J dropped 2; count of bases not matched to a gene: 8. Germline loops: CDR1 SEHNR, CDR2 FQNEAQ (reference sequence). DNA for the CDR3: TGTGCCAGCAGCTTAGGGGGGGGTCGGGGCACCTACGAGCAGTACTTC. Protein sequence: CASSLGGGRGTYEQYF.

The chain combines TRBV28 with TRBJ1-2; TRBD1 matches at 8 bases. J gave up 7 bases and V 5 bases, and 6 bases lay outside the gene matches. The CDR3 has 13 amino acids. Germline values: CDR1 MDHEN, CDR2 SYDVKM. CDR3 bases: TGTGCCAGCAGTGGCAGGGGGCTGCGTGGCTACACCTTC. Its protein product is CASSGRGLRGYTF.

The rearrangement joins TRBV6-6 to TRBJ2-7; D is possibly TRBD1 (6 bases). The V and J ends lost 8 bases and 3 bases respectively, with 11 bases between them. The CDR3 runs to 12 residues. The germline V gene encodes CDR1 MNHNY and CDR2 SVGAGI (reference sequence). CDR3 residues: CASGTSLYEQYF. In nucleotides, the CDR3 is TGTGCCAGCGGGACATCCCTCTACGAGCAGTACTTC.

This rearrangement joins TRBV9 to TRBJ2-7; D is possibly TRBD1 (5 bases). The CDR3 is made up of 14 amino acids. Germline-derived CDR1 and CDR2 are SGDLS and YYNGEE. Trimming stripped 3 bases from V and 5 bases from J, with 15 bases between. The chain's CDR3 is CASSARQTVHEQYF. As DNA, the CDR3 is TGTGCCAGCAGCGCCCGGCAGACAGTACACGAGCAGTACTTC.

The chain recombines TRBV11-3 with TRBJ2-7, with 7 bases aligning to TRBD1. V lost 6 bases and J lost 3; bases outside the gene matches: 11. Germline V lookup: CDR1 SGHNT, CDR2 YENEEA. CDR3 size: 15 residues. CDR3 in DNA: TGTGCCAGCAGTCCCCGGGACAGTTCTCTCTACGAGCAGTACTTC. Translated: CASSPRDSSLYEQYF.

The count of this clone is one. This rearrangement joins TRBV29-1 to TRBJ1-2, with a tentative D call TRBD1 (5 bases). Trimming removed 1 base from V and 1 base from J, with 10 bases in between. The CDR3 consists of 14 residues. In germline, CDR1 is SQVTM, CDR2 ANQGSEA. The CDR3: CSVEVRTINYGYTF. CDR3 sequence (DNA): TGCAGCGTTGAAGTGCGGACAATTAACTATGGCTACACCTTC.